These T cell receptor beta chains were read from a single sample in a study of response to subunit inactivated influenza vaccine. TCRdb reprocessed the RT-PCR reads via MiXCR and lists one record per CDR3 protein. The sample consists of roughly 790,000 distinct CDR3 sequences, roughly 20% of them appearing once. The sequencing used PBMCs from blood, collected more than 4 days after vaccination. The origin of the receptors is a man in his forties or fifties who received an inactivated influenza vaccine. Each CDR3 is given with its conserved first and last residue. Fields, in order: J gene, V gene, CDR3 protein.

J gene: TRBJ2-5; V gene: TRBV20-1; CDR3 protein: CSARRQFLSETQYF
J gene: TRBJ2-2; V gene: TRBV10-3; CDR3 protein: CAISDAGGSGELFF
J gene: TRBJ2-2; V gene: TRBV20-1; CDR3 protein: CSARVKGELANTGELFF
J gene: TRBJ2-1; V gene: TRBV29-1; CDR3 protein: CSVANNEQFF
J gene: TRBJ2-1; V gene: TRBV3-1; CDR3 protein: CASRREGMGNEQFF
J gene: TRBJ2-7; V gene: TRBV6-2/TRBV6-3; CDR3 protein: CASSYKPDYEQYF
J gene: TRBJ2-1; V gene: TRBV5-1; CDR3 protein: CASSLGDAPEYNEQFF
J gene: TRBJ2-7; V gene: TRBV5-1; CDR3 protein: CASSVGQGGGEQYF
J gene: TRBJ2-1; V gene: TRBV6-5; CDR3 protein: CASSSDPGTPRRNEQFF
J gene: TRBJ2-2; V gene: TRBV9; CDR3 protein: CASSARDREAGELFF
J gene: TRBJ2-3; V gene: TRBV29-1; CDR3 protein: CSAFASGRTDTQYF
J gene: TRBJ1-1; V gene: TRBV6-2/TRBV6-3; CDR3 protein: CASTQENTEAFF
J gene: TRBJ2-7; V gene: TRBV10-3; CDR3 protein: CATTAGVVGQYF
J gene: TRBJ2-7; V gene: TRBV5-6; CDR3 protein: CASSLDPSGSIEQYF
J gene: TRBJ2-7; V gene: TRBV10-3; CDR3 protein: CAISESVNGRVSYEQYF
J gene: TRBJ1-2; V gene: TRBV12-3/TRBV12-4; CDR3 protein: CASSLRVRGDFTF
J gene: TRBJ1-2; V gene: TRBV25-1; CDR3 protein: CASSAGVGYTF
J gene: TRBJ1-5; V gene: TRBV28; CDR3 protein: CASSIGTGPSNQPQHF
J gene: TRBJ1-2; V gene: TRBV7-2; CDR3 protein: CASSLSRTGGNYGYTF
J gene: TRBJ2-2; V gene: TRBV28; CDR3 protein: CASRARLAQKEPQGTGELFF
J gene: TRBJ1-4; V gene: TRBV4-2; CDR3 protein: CASSQVVYEKLFF
J gene: TRBJ2-1; V gene: TRBV7-3; CDR3 protein: CASSLGFDGTSDYNEQFF
J gene: TRBJ2-2; V gene: TRBV6-1; CDR3 protein: CASTPLGGRTGELFF
J gene: TRBJ2-1; V gene: TRBV29-1; CDR3 protein: CSVEDLATVDYNEQFF
J gene: TRBJ2-7; V gene: TRBV18; CDR3 protein: CASSWTGGAAGEQYF
J gene: TRBJ2-1; V gene: TRBV6-7; CDR3 protein: CAAKNRGGILSLCLNEQFF
J gene: TRBJ2-5; V gene: TRBV6-1; CDR3 protein: CASSQGRIQETQYF
J gene: TRBJ2-7; V gene: TRBV11-2; CDR3 protein: CASSHQGTSGGLTYEQYF
J gene: TRBJ2-5; V gene: TRBV9; CDR3 protein: CASSVGSGGETQYF
J gene: TRBJ2-5; V gene: TRBV5-1; CDR3 protein: CASSLALVQGRETQYF
J gene: TRBJ1-5; V gene: TRBV15; CDR3 protein: CATSLGGGLQPQHF
J gene: TRBJ2-7; V gene: TRBV29-1; CDR3 protein: CSASTRLAGDSEQYF
J gene: TRBJ2-7; V gene: TRBV6-1; CDR3 protein: CASSRGTGNYEQYF
J gene: TRBJ2-1; V gene: TRBV12-3/TRBV12-4; CDR3 protein: CASSLGRGAGNEQFF
J gene: TRBJ1-1; V gene: TRBV20-1; CDR3 protein: CSAISGGLNTEAFF
J gene: TRBJ2-3; V gene: TRBV20-1; CDR3 protein: CSAQDWSSTDTQYF
J gene: TRBJ1-2; V gene: TRBV20-1; CDR3 protein: CSHPGGSPGYTF